These 27 T cell receptor beta chains originate from one sample sequenced in a study of blood T cell repertoires in COVID-19. Using immunoSEQ multiplex PCR, the repertoire was profiled, and TCRdb retains in-frame clones only, with some absent. The sample consists of approximately 140,000 clones, around 80% of them appearing once. Sequenced material: PBMCs or T cells enriched from blood (not recorded which). The source is a man in his forties with acute COVID-19.

The V gene is TRBV6-5, the J gene TRBJ1-5; no clear D gene. V dropped 6 bases and J dropped 3 bases, with 15 bases sitting between them. From germline, CDR1 is MNHEY and CDR2 SVGAGI. The CDR3 length is 15 residues. The CDR3 protein is CASSPLWGANQPQHF. The CDR3 region has the DNA TGTGCCAGCAGCCCCCTTTGGGGAGCCAATCAGCCCCAGCATTTT.

This clone is a singleton in its sample. This chain uses TRBV2 with TRBJ1-5; 8 nucleotides align to TRBD1. Trimming took 6 bases from V and 4 from J; bases not matched to a gene: 11. Germline V gene lookup returns CDR1 SNHLY and CDR2 FYNNEI. The CDR3 runs to 16 residues. The CDR3 DNA is TGTGCCAGCAGCGCGAAACCAGGGGGCCGGAATCAGCCCCAGCATTTT. Translating it yields CASSAKPGGRNQPQHF.

CDR3 DNA: TGTGCCAGCAGCGTCGTGAGCGGGGCCAACACTGAAGCTTTCTTT. Translated: CASSVVSGANTEAFF. The gene calls are TRBV7-8 and TRBJ1-1; TRBD1 might be the D (5 bases). V dropped 5 bases and J dropped 2 bases, with 15 bases sitting between them. Germline CDR1 SGHVS, CDR2 FQNEAQ. The CDR3 spans 15 residues.

The V call is TRBV6-5, the J call TRBJ2-4; D gene uncertain. The germline V gene encodes CDR1 MNHEY and CDR2 SVGAGI. The CDR3 consists of 13 residues. V lost 7 bases, J lost 7 bases, and 14 bases lay in between. For the CDR3, the DNA is TGTGCCAGCACCGAGGTATCCGGGAACATTCAGTACTTC. Encoded protein: CASTEVSGNIQYF.

The chain uses TRBV24-1 and TRBJ2-1, with 8 positions matching TRBD2. The CDR3 runs to 15 residues. CDR1 and CDR2 from the germline V gene are KGHDR and SFDVKD. Trimming cost V 2 bases and J 5 bases; bases outside gene matches: 4. This CDR3 is CATSDSILADNEQFF. Here the CDR3 DNA reads TGTGCCACCAGTGATTCGATACTAGCGGACAATGAGCAGTTCTTC.

V usage is TRBV28 and J usage is TRBJ1-2; D is uncertain. Trimming removed 8 bases at V and 8 bases at J, with 15 bases between. The CDR3 runs 12 residues. CDR1 and CDR2 (germline): MDHEN, SYDVKM. CDR3 coding DNA: TGTGCCAGCGACGATAGGGAGCTCGGCTACACCTTC. Translated, it gives CASDDRELGYTF.

This sequence joins TRBV29-1 and TRBJ1-6; 7 bases are a match to TRBD1. The CDR3 loop spans 13 amino acids. V lost 7 bases to trimming and J lost 7 bases; unmatched junction nucleotides: 7. The germline gives CDR1 SQVTM, CDR2 ANQGSEA. The CDR3 DNA sequence: TGCAGCGCTGCACAGGGGACCAATTCACCCCTCCACTTT. Translation gives CSAAQGTNSPLHF.

The chain is built from TRBV12-3 or TRBV12-4 and TRBJ1-5; D is ambiguous. This CDR3 contains 13 residues. V gave up 6 bases and J gave up 7 bases, with 13 bases separating them. CDR3 in amino acids: CASSLQTGQPQHF. The CDR3 nucleotides read TGTGCCAGCAGCCTTCAGACGGGACAGCCCCAGCATTTT.

This rearrangement joins TRBV7-9 to TRBJ1-1, with D perhaps TRBD1 (6 bases). V gave up 4 bases and J gave up 1 base, with 10 bases separating them. Germline lookup yields CDR1 SEHNR and CDR2 FQNEAQ (reference sequence). The CDR3 is made up of 14 amino acids. CDR3 sequence: CASSSLQGNTEAFF. The CDR3 DNA follows: TGTGCCAGCAGCTCGCTACAGGGGAACACTGAAGCTTTCTTT. Drawing the rest from reference TRBV7-9 and TRBJ1-1, the complete variable domain is DTGVSQNPRHKITKRGQNVTFRCDPISEHNRLYWYRQTLGQGPEFLTYFQNEAQLEKSRLLSDRFSAERPKGSFSTLEIQRTEQGDSAMYLCASSSLQGNTEAFFGQGTRLTVV.

The chain couples TRBV7-6 to TRBJ1-3; tentative D call: TRBD1 (6 bases). V dropped 1 base and J dropped 4 bases, with 14 bases sitting between them. Germline CDR1 and CDR2: SGHVS and FNYEAQ. The CDR3 runs to 16 residues. CDR3: CASSLVHAGVGNTIYF. Written as DNA, the CDR3 is TGTGCCAGCAGCTTAGTACATGCAGGGGTCGGAAACACCATATATTTT.

V gene TRBV30 combines with J gene TRBJ2-3; 13 nucleotides align to TRBD2. The CDR3 totals 14 residues. Germline values: CDR1 GTSNPN, CDR2 SVGIG (reference sequence). V shed 5 bases and J 2 bases; nucleotides not matched to a gene: 1. CDR3 region: CAWGLAGVTDTQYF. The CDR3 nucleotides are TGTGCCTGGGGACTAGCGGGGGTCACAGATACGCAGTATTTT.

The gene calls are TRBV6-5 and TRBJ1-5; D perhaps matches TRBD1 (5 bases). This CDR3 has 14 residues. Germline V CDR1 and CDR2: MNHEY, SVGAGI. Trimming shortened V by 6 bases and J by 4 bases, and 13 bases separated the two germline ends. The CDR3, as DNA: TGTGCCAGCAGCAAGCAGGGAAAAAATCAGCCCCAGCATTTT. Translating it yields CASSKQGKNQPQHF.

The rearrangement uses TRBV9 and TRBJ2-7; 8 nucleotides align to TRBD1. CDR1 and CDR2 from the germline V gene are SGDLS and YYNGEE. J lost 2 bases, V lost 3 bases, and 7 bases had no gene match. This CDR3 is 15 amino acids long. CDR3 loop: CASSASGGTTYEQYF. The CDR3 coding sequence is TGTGCCAGCAGCGCGTCAGGGGGCACTACCTACGAGCAGTACTTC.

Only a few counts were recorded for this clone. The chain links TRBV27 to TRBJ2-1; 8 positions agree with TRBD1. The V gene's germline CDR1 is MNHEY and CDR2 SMNVEV (reference sequence). CDR3 length: 15 residues. V was pared by 2 bases and J by 8 bases, with 8 bases of the junction left unmatched. The CDR3 nucleotides are TGTGCCAGCAGTTTAGGGGCAGGGGGCGGGCATGAGCAGTTCTTC. It encodes CASSLGAGGGHEQFF.

This clone was counted between two and nine times. The gene calls are TRBV2 and TRBJ2-7, with TRBD2 identical over 12 bases. Trimming removed 6 bases from V and 7 bases from J; junction bases left unmatched: 10. Germline CDR1 SNHLY, CDR2 FYNNEI. The CDR3 is made up of 15 amino acids. CDR3 sequence reads: CASRDGLAGWSEQYF. CDR3 coding DNA: TGTGCCAGCAGGGACGGACTAGCGGGGTGGTCGGAGCAGTACTTC. The complete variable domain, with remaining parts taken from reference TRBV2 and TRBJ2-7, reads EPEVTQTPSHQVTQMGQEVILRCVPISNHLYFYWYRQILGQKVEFLVSFYNNEISEKSEIFDDQFSVERPDGSNFTLKIRSTKLEDSAMYFCASRDGLAGWSEQYFGPGTRLTVT.

V usage is TRBV7-3 and J usage is TRBJ2-3, with 7 positions matching TRBD2. The germline CDR1 and CDR2 sequences are SGHTA and FQGTGA. This CDR3 is built from 13 residues. Unmatched junction bases numbered 9, after V lost 8 bases and J lost 7 bases. CDR3 nucleotides: TGTGCCAGCCGCGCGGCCGGGGGGAATACGCAGTATTTT. Its translation is CASRAAGGNTQYF.

The sample holds one count of this clone. V is TRBV7-2 and J is TRBJ1-2; D is perhaps TRBD1 (5 bases). Trimming shortened V by 4 bases and J by 4 bases, and 16 bases separated the two germline ends. Germline loops: CDR1 SGHTA, CDR2 FQGNSA. The CDR3 is 15 amino acids. The CDR3 loop is CASSSPTGSRYGYTF. CDR3 coding DNA: TGTGCCAGCAGCTCTCCTACAGGATCCCGCTATGGCTACACCTTC.

This clone appeared a single time. Here the CDR3 reads CASSTPGTGYGNEQFF. The CDR3 DNA follows: TGTGCCAGTAGTACACCCGGGACAGGGTATGGCAATGAGCAGTTCTTC. V and J are TRBV19 and TRBJ2-1; TRBD1 agrees at 9 bases. The CDR3 totals 16 residues. V shed 4 bases and J 6 bases; nucleotides not matched to a gene: 10. Germline values: CDR1 LNHDA, CDR2 SQIVND (reference sequence).

This chain uses TRBV21-1 with TRBJ2-7; TRBD1 is taken as the D call from the table, unchecked against the DNA. TRBV21-1 is an annotated pseudogene. This CDR3 has 13 residues. The CDR3 coding sequence is TGTGCCAATCCGGGACAGGGGTTCCACGAGCAGTACTTC. Protein product: CANPGQGFHEQYF.

The rearrangement links TRBV2 to TRBJ2-3; possibly TRBD2 for D (5 bases). The V gene's germline CDR1 is SNHLY and CDR2 FYNNEI. The CDR3 is 13 amino acids. Trimming cost V 5 bases and J 5 bases, with 11 bases left between them. For the CDR3, the DNA is TGTGCCAGCAGTAGGGAGATGGAAGATACGCAGTATTTT. This codes for CASSREMEDTQYF.

This CDR3 reads CASSFQAGGTDTQYF. The CDR3 DNA sequence: TGTGCCAGCAGTTTTCAGGCGGGAGGTACAGATACGCAGTATTTT. The genes are TRBV27 and TRBJ2-3; 8 nucleotides agree with TRBD2. Trimming cost V 3 bases and J 3 bases; bases outside gene matches: 5. The CDR3 runs to 15 residues. CDR1 and CDR2 from the germline V gene are MNHEY and SMNVEV (reference sequence).

The chain joins TRBV28 to TRBJ2-3; TRBD2 matches 10 bases. The CDR3 has 17 residues. After removal of 2 bases from V and 5 bases from J, the junction contained 10 bases not matched to a gene. Per germline, CDR1 MDHEN and CDR2 SYDVKM. The CDR3 spells CASSLGGLADALDTQYF. Written as DNA, the CDR3 is TGTGCCAGCAGTTTAGGAGGACTAGCGGATGCCCTAGATACGCAGTATTTT.

The rearrangement links TRBV19 to TRBJ1-5; D is ambiguous. Germline CDR1 and CDR2: LNHDA and SQIVND (reference sequence). V was cut by 3 bases and J by 2 bases, with 8 bases left in between. The CDR3 is made up of 14 amino acids. The CDR3 DNA sequence: TGTGCCAGTAGTATCTCTGCGGGCAATCAGCCCCAGCATTTT. Translated: CASSISAGNQPQHF.

V usage is TRBV6-5 and J usage is TRBJ2-5; D unresolved. The CDR3 has 14 amino acids. V was trimmed by 0 bases and J by 5 bases, leaving 10 bases between them. CDR1 and CDR2 (germline): MNHEY, SVGAGI. This chain's CDR3 is CASSYSTSGETQYF. The CDR3 DNA is TGTGCCAGCAGTTACTCGACTTCTGGCGAGACCCAGTACTTC.

V usage is TRBV19 and J usage is TRBJ1-1, with D perhaps TRBD1 (6 bases). This CDR3 contains 13 residues. V dropped 7 bases and J dropped 1 base, with 10 bases sitting between them. CDR1 and CDR2 from the germline V gene are LNHDA and SQIVND (reference sequence). CDR3: CASKGTQNTEAFF. DNA of the CDR3: TGTGCCAGTAAGGGGACACAGAACACTGAAGCTTTCTTT.

This sequence joins TRBV30 and TRBJ2-7, with D perhaps matching TRBD2 (5 bases). Per the germline V gene, CDR1 is GTSNPN and CDR2 is SVGIG (reference sequence). V lost 5 bases, J lost 2 bases, and 13 bases lay in between. This CDR3 is built from 13 residues. The CDR3 nucleotides read TGTGCCTGGTCTGTTGGAGGAACCTACGAGCAGTACTTC. This codes for CAWSVGGTYEQYF.

The chain recombines TRBV5-1 with TRBJ2-5; a possible D gene is TRBD2 (6 bases). The V gene's germline CDR1 is SGHRS and CDR2 YFSETQ. Trimming cost V 0 bases and J 1 base, with 10 bases left between them. This CDR3 is built from 15 residues. DNA for the CDR3: TGCGCCAGCAGCTTGGTAGGAGGGTTCCAAGAGACCCAGTACTTC. Its translation: CASSLVGGFQETQYF.